Reported below is one TCR beta chain. Its specificity is unknown. Assay used: immunoSEQ multiplex PCR; TCRdb lists only in-frame clones, some missing. Among about 72,000 clones, 65% to 85% were seen once, and the ten largest hold under 3.5%. The data were taken from a study of early stage breast cancer tumors. At the level of the study: Most invasive tumors, about 80% of the 16, were ER+/PR+/HER2-.

Study observations and caveats: Commonly generated sequences made up most enriched TCRB sequences shared between patients.

V was cut by 5 bases and J by 4 bases, with 15 bases left in between. CDR3 length: 15 residues. Germline V gives CDR1 SGHTA, CDR2 FQGTGA. The chain links TRBV7-3 to TRBJ2-1, with a weak D call TRBD2 (5 bases). Material for sequencing was blood. The source of this sequence is a person aged 55 to 69 with breast cancer. CDR3 region: CASSLRGGGYNEQFF. In DNA form, the CDR3 reads TGTGCCAGCAGCCTAAGAGGAGGCGGGTACAATGAGCAGTTCTTC.